The 11 T cell receptor beta chains below come from one sample, sequenced in a study of identical twins (dated by TCRdb to 2016 to 2017). Libraries came from 5' RACE. The instrument given in TCRdb is Illumina HiSeq 2000. The public reads were run again by TCRdb, first through fastp at Q25 and then through MiXCR, and only productive beta chains were kept. Rows are combined by CDR3 protein, so each entry shows the most common genes and DNA. The sample table holds approximately 220,000 distinct CDR3 sequences, of which 7.5% were seen once. In total, the top ten clones hold around 5% of the sample. These same records also appear under a second study, on yellow fever vaccine responses in identical twins.

Sequenced input: CD8+ T cells sorted from blood. These receptors were collected from a woman in her late teens or twenties in good health.

This clonotype was counted only a few times. This chain connects TRBV5-1 to TRBJ2-1; TRBD2 agrees at 9 bases. With 4 bases clipped from V and 6 bases from J, the junction kept 8 bases outside the gene matches. The CDR3 covers 15 residues. The germline V gene has CDR1 SGHRS and CDR2 YFSETQ. The CDR3 nucleotides read TGCGCCAGCAGCGAGAAGGTAGCGGGAGTCAATGAGCAGTTCTTC. Protein: CASSEKVAGVNEQFF.

The J gene is TRBJ2-3, the V gene TRBV2; D is perhaps TRBD2 (6 bases). The CDR3 totals 15 residues. V dropped 1 base and J dropped 2 bases, with 10 bases sitting between them. Germline V lookup: CDR1 SNHLY, CDR2 FYNNEI. In DNA form, the CDR3 reads TGTGCCAGCAGTGAAGAGGAGGGTTTCACAGATACGCAGTATTTT. As protein: CASSEEEGFTDTQYF.

The chain joins TRBV20-1 to TRBJ1-2, with D perhaps matching TRBD1 (5 bases). Germline CDR1 and CDR2: DFQATT and SNEGSKA (reference sequence). V was trimmed by 5 bases and J by 5 bases, leaving 18 bases between them. This CDR3 region has 14 residues. The CDR3 sequence is CSAAQFLGAYGYTF. DNA for the CDR3: TGCAGTGCTGCCCAGTTCCTTGGGGCATATGGCTACACCTTC.

The sample holds many counts of this clonotype. This chain connects TRBV4-1 to TRBJ2-5; no definite D call. Germline lookup yields CDR1 MGHRA and CDR2 YSYEKL. V lost 1 base and J lost 5, with 20 bases in between. The CDR3 sequence is 17 residues long. The CDR3 bases are TGCGCCAGCAGCCAAGTTGGCATCGAGACCCTGGGCGAGACCCAGTACTTC. It is translated as CASSQVGIETLGETQYF.

This clonotype was seen more than once but under ten times. Written as DNA, the CDR3 is TGTGCCAGCAGTTTAATCCGGGAGGGCCACACAGATACGCAGTATTTT. This codes for CASSLIREGHTDTQYF. The chain has TRBV27 and TRBJ2-3; 8 nucleotides line up with TRBD2. J was trimmed by 2 bases and V by 2 bases; bases with no gene match: 6. Per the germline V gene, CDR1 is MNHEY and CDR2 is SMNVEV (reference sequence). The CDR3 runs 16 residues.

The chain couples TRBV3-1 to TRBJ2-3; 11 bases align to TRBD2. Looked up from germline, CDR1 is LGHDT and CDR2 is YNNKEL (reference sequence). This CDR3 region has 15 residues. V was pared by 2 bases and J by 5 bases, with 3 bases of the junction left unmatched. CDR3 sequence: CASSQTSGGRDTQYF. The CDR3 DNA is TGTGCCAGCAGCCAAACTAGCGGGGGACGAGATACGCAGTATTTT.

Relative to its sample, this clonotype is medium-sized. V gene TRBV3-1 combines with J gene TRBJ2-7; D ambiguous. Germline values: CDR1 LGHDT, CDR2 YNNKEL (reference sequence). Trimming took 2 bases from V and 2 from J, leaving 10 bases between them. The CDR3 has 14 amino acids. The CDR3 bases are TGTGCCAGCAGCCAAAGTGGGGATCCCTACGAGCAGTACTTC. Translated: CASSQSGDPYEQYF.

This clonotype was seen ten or more times. V is TRBV2 and J is TRBJ2-7; 8 positions match TRBD2. The CDR3 length is 16 residues. With 5 bases clipped from V and 6 bases from J, the junction kept 15 bases outside the gene matches. CDR1 and CDR2 (germline): SNHLY, FYNNEI. The CDR3 here is CASSQEMGLAGGEQYV. The CDR3 nucleotides are TGTGCCAGCAGTCAAGAGATGGGACTTGCGGGGGGCGAGCAGTACGTC.

This clonotype was found a few times. This chain joins TRBV7-6 and TRBJ2-2; maybe TRBD2 (6 bases). Germline V gene lookup returns CDR1 SGHVS and CDR2 FNYEAQ. This CDR3 region has 16 residues. Trimming pared 2 bases from V and 0 bases from J, leaving 10 bases between. CDR3 protein: CASSLLAKANTGELFF. The CDR3 DNA follows: TGTGCCAGCAGCTTACTAGCGAAAGCGAACACCGGGGAGCTGTTTTTT.

The chain joins TRBV27 to TRBJ2-3; TRBD2 agrees at 9 bases. CDR3 length: 17 residues. From germline, CDR1 is MNHEY and CDR2 SMNVEV (reference sequence). The ends lost 6 bases at V and 7 bases at J; junction bases unmatched: 17. The CDR3: CASSPTAGGPRSNTQYF. The CDR3 DNA follows: TGTGCCAGCAGCCCGACGGCGGGGGGGCCCCGATCAAATACGCAGTATTTT.

This clonotype was observed a single time. Its ends do not fully match the called genes, so a read error is possible. The chain joins TRBV5-1 to TRBJ2-1; maybe TRBD2 (6 bases). The CDR3 loop spans 15 amino acids. Germline V gives CDR1 SGHRS, CDR2 YFSETQ. CDR3 protein: CTSSLIREAANEQFF. The CDR3 bases are TGCACCAGCAGCCTGATCAGGGAGGCTGCTAATGAGCAGTTCTTC.